This T cell receptor beta chain was found in a study of metastatic and nonmetastatic thyroid tumors. The overall study: Patients with malignant and benign thyroid disease provided blood and tumor or nodule tissue, whose repertoires were compared.

Thyroid surgery was performed in patients who had received no treatment beforehand. Germline values: CDR1 LGHNA, CDR2 YNFKEQ. J gave up 8 bases and V 0 bases, and 8 bases lay outside the gene matches. The CDR3 is 16 amino acids. TCRdb reprocessed the PCR reads using MiXCR. In the table there are tens of thousands of clones, around 26% of which are singletons. The chain combines TRBV4-2 with TRBJ1-2, with TRBD1 matching 11 bases. The sequenced sample consisted of blood. The TCR originated in a male donor with papillary thyroid cancer or a benign thyroid nodule (not recorded which). Some clones in this sample may be carry-over from other donors' samples. The CDR3 DNA reads TGTGCCAGCAGCCAAGATCAGGGACAGGGGGTGTGGGGCTACACCTTC. Translating it yields CASSQDQGQGVWGYTF.